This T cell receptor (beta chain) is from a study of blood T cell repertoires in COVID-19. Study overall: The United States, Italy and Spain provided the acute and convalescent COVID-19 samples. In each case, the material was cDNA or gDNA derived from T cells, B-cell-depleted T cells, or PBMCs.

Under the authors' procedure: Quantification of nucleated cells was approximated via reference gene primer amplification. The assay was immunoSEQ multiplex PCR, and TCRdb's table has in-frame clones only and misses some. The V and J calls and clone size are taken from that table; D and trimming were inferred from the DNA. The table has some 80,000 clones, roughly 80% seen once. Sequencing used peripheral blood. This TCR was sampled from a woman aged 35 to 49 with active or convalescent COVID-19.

The CDR3 sequence: CASVRTGLINEQYF. CDR3 DNA sequence: TGTGCCAGCGTTCGGACAGGGCTAATCAACGAGCAGTACTTC. The rearrangement uses TRBV2 and TRBJ2-7; 8 positions match TRBD1. CDR3 length equals 14 residues. Germline lookup yields CDR1 SNHLY and CDR2 FYNNEI. V shed 8 bases and J 5 bases; nucleotides not matched to a gene: 11.